The source of this T cell receptor beta chain is a study of cytomegalovirus exposure and HLA in healthy donors. The PCR had 60 Vbeta and 13 Jbeta primers. TCRdb keeps only in-frame clones here, not all; method: immunoSEQ multiplex PCR. This table has around 140,000 clones, around 90% appearing once. Trimming pared 1 base from V and 1 base from J, leaving 5 bases between. The CDR3 consists of 13 residues. Germline CDR1 SEHNR, CDR2 FQNEAQ (reference sequence). Donors likely had unrecorded immune exposures despite being nominally healthy when sampled. This clone was detected only a few times. The source is a woman aged 40 to 50 in good health and CMV-seronegative. The chain employs TRBV7-9 and TRBJ2-7; no clear D gene. Sequenced sample: PBMCs. The CDR3 sequence is CASSLGLSYEQYF. In DNA form, the CDR3 reads TGTGCCAGCAGCTTAGGTCTATCCTACGAGCAGTACTTC.